These T cell receptor beta chains were read from a single sample in a study of blood T cell repertoires in COVID-19. Libraries were prepared by immunoSEQ multiplex PCR; TCRdb keeps only in-frame clonotypes and omits some of them. Altogether 330,000 or so clones are present, 88% being singletons, with the ten largest covering approximately 1%. The sequencing sample was made of PBMCs or T cells enriched from blood (not recorded which). The receptor source for this set is a woman aged 30 to 39 who had been exposed to COVID-19. CDR3s include the opening cysteine and the closing phenylalanine or tryptophan. D genes are given only for firm matches. Not every row has a clone size; where given, it reads once, few, many or a size class.

abundance	len	v_gene	j_gene	d_gene	CDR3aa	CDR3nt
NA	16	TRBV7-9	TRBJ2-3	TRBD2	CASSIAGTTITDTQYF	TGTGCCAGCAGCATAGCCGGGACTACCATCACAGATACGCAGTATTTT
NA	15	TRBV24-1	TRBJ2-3	NA	CATSDFAGAADTQYF	TGTGCCACCAGTGATTTTGCTGGGGCTGCAGATACGCAGTATTTT
NA	17	TRBV21-1	TRBJ2-7	NA	CASSKSPGTGEAYEQYF	TGTGCCAGCAGCAAGAGTCCCGGAACAGGGGAAGCCTACGAGCAGTACTTC
NA	17	TRBV7-9	TRBJ2-1	NA	CASSLVSRRGPGDEQFF	TGTGCCAGCAGCTTAGTGTCACGCCGGGGTCCGGGGGATGAGCAGTTCTTC
NA	15	TRBV27	TRBJ1-2	NA	CASSFQTRNPYGYTF	TGTGCCAGCAGTTTTCAAACACGCAATCCATATGGCTACACCTTC
once	15	TRBV5-1	TRBJ2-5	TRBD2	CASSPASGIQETQYF	TGCGCCAGCAGCCCTGCTAGCGGGATCCAAGAGACCCAGTACTTC
NA	15	TRBV24-1	TRBJ1-2	NA	CATSGLEGTRGGYTF	TGTGCCACCAGTGGGCTGGAGGGGACGAGGGGCGGCTACACCTTC
NA	17	TRBV6-1	TRBJ1-5	NA	CASSEYPGIGSNQPQHF	TGTGCCAGCAGTGAATATCCAGGGATCGGGAGCAATCAGCCCCAGCATTTT
NA	13	TRBV3-1/TRBV3-2	TRBJ2-7	NA	CASSQSGAYEQYF	TGTGCCAGCAGCCAATCGGGAGCCTACGAGCAGTACTTC
NA	14	TRBV2	TRBJ2-2	TRBD1	CASSVQGAGGELFF	TGTGCCAGCAGTGTACAGGGGGCGGGCGGGGAGCTGTTTTTT
NA	13	TRBV3-1/TRBV3-2	TRBJ2-3	TRBD1	CASSQSGQGAFEF	TGTGCCAGCAGCCAATCGGGACAGGGGGCGTTTGAGTTT
once	16	TRBV27	TRBJ1-2	NA	CASSLTAGYRIRGYTF	TGTGCCAGCAGTTTAACCGCAGGGTACCGAATAAGGGGCTACACCTTC
NA	15	TRBV5-1	TRBJ2-7	NA	CASSLAQALSYEQYF	TGCGCCAGCAGCTTGGCACAGGCGCTCTCCTACGAGCAGTACTTC
NA	17	TRBV5-1	TRBJ2-1	TRBD2	CASSLGLAGAAYNEQFF	TGCGCCAGCAGCTTGGGGCTAGCGGGAGCTGCCTACAATGAGCAGTTCTTC
NA	15	TRBV9	TRBJ2-1	NA	CASSVAIGSYNEQFF	TGTGCCAGCAGCGTAGCTATCGGGAGCTACAATGAGCAGTTCTTC
NA	13	TRBV12-3/TRBV12-4	TRBJ2-3	NA	CASRGRGAGTQYF	TGTGCCAGCAGGGGGAGGGGGGCAGGTACGCAGTATTTT
NA	15	TRBV15	TRBJ1-1	TRBD1	CATSKPQGGNTEAFF	TGTGCCACCAGCAAACCACAGGGGGGAAACACTGAAGCTTTCTTT
NA	14	TRBV5-5	TRBJ1-6	NA	CASSLRQGAAPLHF	TGTGCCAGCAGCTTGAGGCAGGGTGCCGCGCCCCTCCACTTT
NA	16	TRBV19	TRBJ1-5	NA	CASTVGAAVSNQPQHF	TGTGCCAGTACCGTTGGAGCAGCAGTTAGCAATCAGCCCCAGCATTTT
NA	15	TRBV7-9	TRBJ2-1	NA	CASSLGTAGGNEQFF	TGTGCCAGCAGCTTAGGGACGGCCGGAGGGAATGAGCAGTTCTTC
few	14	TRBV5-8	TRBJ1-6	NA	CASSLVQGSSPLHF	TGTGCCAGCAGCTTGGTGCAGGGAAGTTCACCCCTCCACTTT
NA	19	TRBV4-1	TRBJ2-7	TRBD1	CASSQDFGPDRANSYEQYF	TGCGCCAGCAGCCAAGATTTCGGGCCCGACAGGGCCAACTCCTACGAGCAGTACTTC